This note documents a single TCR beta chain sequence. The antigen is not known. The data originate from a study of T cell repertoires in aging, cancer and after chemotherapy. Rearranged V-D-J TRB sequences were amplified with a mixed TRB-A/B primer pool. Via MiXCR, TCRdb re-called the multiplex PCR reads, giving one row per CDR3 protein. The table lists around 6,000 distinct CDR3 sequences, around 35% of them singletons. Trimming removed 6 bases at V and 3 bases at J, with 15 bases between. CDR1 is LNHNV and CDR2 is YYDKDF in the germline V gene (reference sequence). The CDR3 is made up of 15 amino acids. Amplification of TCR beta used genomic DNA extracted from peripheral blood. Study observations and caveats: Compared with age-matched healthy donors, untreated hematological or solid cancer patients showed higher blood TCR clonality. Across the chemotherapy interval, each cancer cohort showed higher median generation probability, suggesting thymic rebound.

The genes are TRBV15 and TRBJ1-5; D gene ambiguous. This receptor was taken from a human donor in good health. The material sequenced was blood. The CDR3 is CATRKGKALNQPQHF. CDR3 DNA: TGTGCCACCAGGAAAGGGAAAGCTCTCAATCAGCCCCAGCATTTT.